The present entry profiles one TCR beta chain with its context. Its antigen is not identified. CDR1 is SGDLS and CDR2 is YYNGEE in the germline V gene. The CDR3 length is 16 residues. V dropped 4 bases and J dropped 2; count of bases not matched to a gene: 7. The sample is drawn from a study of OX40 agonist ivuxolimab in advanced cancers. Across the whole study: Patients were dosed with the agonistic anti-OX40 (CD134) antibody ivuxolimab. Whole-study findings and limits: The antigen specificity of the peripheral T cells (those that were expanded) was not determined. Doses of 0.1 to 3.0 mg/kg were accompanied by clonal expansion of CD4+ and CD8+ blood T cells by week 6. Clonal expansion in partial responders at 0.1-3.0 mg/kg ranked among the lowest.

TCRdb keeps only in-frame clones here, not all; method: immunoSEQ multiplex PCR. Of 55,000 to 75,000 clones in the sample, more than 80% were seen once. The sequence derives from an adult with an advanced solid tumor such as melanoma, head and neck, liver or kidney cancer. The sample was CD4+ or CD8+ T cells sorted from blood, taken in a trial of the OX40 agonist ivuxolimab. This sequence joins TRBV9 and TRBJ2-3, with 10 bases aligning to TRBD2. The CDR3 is CASSPRLAGLTDTQYF. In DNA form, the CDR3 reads TGTGCCAGCAGCCCTCGACTAGCGGGTCTCACAGATACGCAGTATTTT.